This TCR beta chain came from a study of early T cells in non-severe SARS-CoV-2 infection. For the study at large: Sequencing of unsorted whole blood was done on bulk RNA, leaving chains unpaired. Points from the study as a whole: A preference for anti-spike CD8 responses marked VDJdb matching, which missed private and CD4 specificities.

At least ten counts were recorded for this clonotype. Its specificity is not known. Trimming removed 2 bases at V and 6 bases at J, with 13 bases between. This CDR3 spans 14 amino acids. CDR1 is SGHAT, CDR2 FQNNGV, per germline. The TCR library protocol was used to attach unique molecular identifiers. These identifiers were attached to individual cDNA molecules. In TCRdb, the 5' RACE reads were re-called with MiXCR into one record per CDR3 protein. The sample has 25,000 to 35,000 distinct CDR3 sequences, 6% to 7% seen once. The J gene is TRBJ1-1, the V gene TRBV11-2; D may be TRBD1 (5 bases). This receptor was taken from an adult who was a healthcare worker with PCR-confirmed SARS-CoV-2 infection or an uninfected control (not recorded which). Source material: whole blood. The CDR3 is CASSLRRATPEAFF. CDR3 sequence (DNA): TGTGCCAGCAGCTTACGCAGGGCTACCCCTGAAGCTTTCTTT.